This passage covers 14 T cell receptor beta chains from one sample sequenced in a study of blood T cell repertoires in COVID-19. TCRdb keeps only in-frame clones here, not all; method: immunoSEQ multiplex PCR. Here the sample spans about 120,000 clones, roughly 83% being singletons. The material sequenced was peripheral blood. The source is a man under 40 with acute or convalescent COVID-19.

This chain uses TRBV30 with TRBJ2-5; 10 bases are shared with TRBD2. V was pared by 4 bases and J by 3 bases, with 5 bases of the junction left unmatched. CDR3 length: 14 amino acids. Per the germline V gene, CDR1 is GTSNPN and CDR2 is SVGIG (reference sequence). Here the CDR3 DNA reads TGTGCCTGGAAGACTAGCGGGTCTAAAGAGACCCAGTACTTC. Translated, it gives CAWKTSGSKETQYF. The full variable domain, rest sourced from reference TRBV30 and TRBJ2-5, is SQTIHQWPATLVQPVGSPLSLECTVEGTSNPNLYWYRQAAGRGLQLLFYSVGIGQISSEVPQNLSASRPQDRQFILSSKKLLLSDSGFYLCAWKTSGSKETQYFGPGTRLLVL.

The chain has TRBV7-9 and TRBJ2-7; 8 bases are shared with TRBD1. Per the germline V gene, CDR1 is SEHNR and CDR2 is FQNEAQ (reference sequence). V shed 4 bases, J shed 2 bases, and the junction held 4 bases outside the gene matches. CDR3 size: 14 residues. The CDR3 region is CASSSDRVPYEQYF. The DNA for the CDR3 is TGTGCCAGCAGCTCGGACAGGGTTCCCTACGAGCAGTACTTC.

The rearrangement links TRBV7-9 to TRBJ2-7; no clear D gene. Looked up from germline, CDR1 is SEHNR and CDR2 is FQNEAQ (reference sequence). With 3 bases removed from V and 4 bases from J, the gap between germline ends came to 10 bases. This CDR3 has 13 amino acids. DNA for the CDR3: TGTGCCAGCAGCTTGGTTGAACTGTACGAGCAGTACTTC. It translates to CASSLVELYEQYF. The full variable domain, rest sourced from reference TRBV7-9 and TRBJ2-7, is DTGVSQNPRHKITKRGQNVTFRCDPISEHNRLYWYRQTLGQGPEFLTYFQNEAQLEKSRLLSDRFSAERPKGSFSTLEIQRTEQGDSAMYLCASSLVELYEQYFGPGTRLTVT.

This chain joins TRBV27 and TRBJ2-1, with 12 positions matching TRBD2. CDR3 length: 19 amino acids. CDR1 is MNHEY, CDR2 SMNVEV, per germline (reference sequence). V trimming: 5 bases; J trimming: 0 bases; junction bases outside the gene matches: 11. Here the CDR3 DNA reads TGTGCCAGCAGTCCCCGACTAGCGGGGGCCACAAGCTCCTACAATGAGCAGTTCTTC. Encoded protein: CASSPRLAGATSSYNEQFF.

The genes are TRBV4-1 and TRBJ1-1, with D possibly matching TRBD1 (5 bases). CDR1 is MGHRA and CDR2 is YSYEKL in the germline V gene. With 5 bases removed from V and 3 bases from J, the gap between germline ends came to 13 bases. This CDR3 has 14 amino acids. DNA for the CDR3: TGCGCCAGCAGCGTTTATCAGGGATACACTGAAGCTTTCTTT. Protein product: CASSVYQGYTEAFF.

The chain uses TRBV2 and TRBJ1-3, with D hard to call. Germline CDR1 and CDR2: SNHLY and FYNNEI. This CDR3 region has 14 residues. Trimming shortened V by 4 bases and J by 0 bases, and 7 bases separated the two germline ends. CDR3 bases: TGTGCCAGCAGTGTCCGGGGCTCTGGAAACACCATATATTTT. Its translation is CASSVRGSGNTIYF.

This rearrangement joins TRBV9 to TRBJ1-1, with TRBD1 as a possible D gene (5 bases). This CDR3 is 12 amino acids long. CDR1 SGDLS and CDR2 YYNGEE come from the germline V gene. The V end was cut by 8 bases, the J end by 0 bases, with 8 bases between. The CDR3 protein is CASGQLNTEAFF. Written as DNA, the CDR3 is TGTGCCAGTGGACAATTGAACACTGAAGCTTTCTTT.

The rearrangement links TRBV5-4 to TRBJ1-6, with 9 bases aligning to TRBD1. Germline CDR1 is SGHNT and CDR2 is YYREEE (reference sequence). After removal of 4 bases from V and 10 bases from J, the junction contained 12 bases not matched to a gene. The CDR3 loop spans 16 amino acids. The CDR3 region has the DNA TGTGCCAGCAGCACCGAACAGGGGGCGGGTGAGTCACCCCTCCACTTT. Its translation: CASSTEQGAGESPLHF.

The chain links TRBV11-2 to TRBJ2-6; the D is unclear. The CDR3 consists of 16 residues. Germline V gene sequence: CDR1 SGHAT, CDR2 FQNNGV. V was shortened by 0 bases and J by 2 bases, with 8 bases between the two germline ends. This CDR3 reads CASSLDLSAGANVLTF. CDR3 bases: TGTGCCAGCAGCTTAGACTTGTCGGCTGGGGCCAACGTCCTGACTTTC.

The V call is TRBV3-1 (or the pseudogene TRBV3-2), the J call TRBJ2-1; 8 bases fit TRBD2. CDR1 and CDR2 from the germline V gene are LGHDT and YNNKEL (reference sequence). V was pared by 1 base and J by 6 bases, with 2 bases of the junction left unmatched. The CDR3 is made up of 14 amino acids. The CDR3 DNA follows: TGTGCCAGCAGCCAAGGGCGGGGGGCCAATGAGCAGTTCTTC. It codes for CASSQGRGANEQFF.

V gene TRBV4-1 combines with J gene TRBJ1-2; 10 positions agree with TRBD1. CDR3 length equals 17 residues. The junction had 12 bases not matched to a gene; V was cut back by 7 bases and J by 1 base. CDR1 is MGHRA and CDR2 is YSYEKL in the germline V gene. CDR3 nucleotides: TGCGCCAGCAATACCCGGGACAGGGGCTCGGGTAACTATGGCTACACCTTC. Translating it yields CASNTRDRGSGNYGYTF.

The sample holds a few counts of this clone. V gene TRBV13 combines with J gene TRBJ1-4; no clear D gene. The CDR3 contains 15 residues. CDR1 PRHDT and CDR2 FYEKMQ come from the germline V gene (reference sequence). V was trimmed by 5 bases and J by 8 bases, leaving 18 bases between them. CDR3 residues: CASSPQRAGGEKLFF. In nucleotides, the CDR3 is TGTGCCAGCAGCCCCCAGCGAGCCGGCGGAGAAAAACTGTTTTTT.

This chain uses TRBV2 with TRBJ2-3; D is perhaps TRBD2 (6 bases). The CDR3 totals 14 residues. Germline V CDR1 and CDR2: SNHLY, FYNNEI. Trimming took off 8 bases at V and 0 bases at J, with 12 bases between the two ends. DNA for the CDR3: TGTGCCAGCGGGACTGGTTTGAGCACAGATACGCAGTATTTT. Its protein is CASGTGLSTDTQYF.

The chain joins TRBV27 to TRBJ1-5, with D perhaps TRBD1 (6 bases). V was trimmed by 10 bases and J by 3 bases, leaving 13 bases between them. Germline lookup yields CDR1 MNHEY and CDR2 SMNVEV (reference sequence). CDR3 length equals 13 residues. CDR3 residues: CATKGGVNQPQHF. The CDR3 DNA reads TGTGCCACCAAAGGGGGTGTCAATCAGCCCCAGCATTTT.